This T cell receptor (beta chain) appears in the sequencing data of a study of blood T cell repertoires in COVID-19. Turning to the study itself: COVID-19 samples collected from the United States, Italy and Spain covered acute and convalescent phases. PBMCs, B-cell-depleted T cells, or T cells provided the cDNA or gDNA that made up the material.

TCRdb's table, derived via immunoSEQ multiplex PCR, lists solely in-frame clones and lacks some. The sample has under 250,000 clones; approximately 80% are singletons. Participants spanned ages roughly 18 to 95 years and resided in 20 to 30 US areas. This clonotype originated in a woman aged 45-59 years with acute COVID-19. Material: PBMCs or T cells enriched from blood (not recorded which).

Written as DNA, the CDR3 is TGTGCCAGTAGTATAAACGAGATGAATGAGCAGTTCTTC. The encoded protein is CASSINEMNEQFF. The gene calls are TRBV19 and TRBJ2-1; D is uncertain. Germline CDR1 LNHDA, CDR2 SQIVND (reference sequence). The CDR3 sequence is 13 residues long. V was trimmed by 2 bases and J by 7 bases, leaving 9 bases between them.